The clone carrying this T cell receptor beta chain has a single count. The V gene end was trimmed by 2 bases and the J gene end by 2 bases; junction bases not matched to a gene: 6. Looked up from germline, CDR1 is SGHAT and CDR2 is FQNNGV. This CDR3 contains 15 residues. The data were obtained in a study of PD-L1 blockade in urothelial cancer. Sequencing used immunoSEQ multiplex PCR; TCRdb keeps in-frame clones, though not all of them. Found here are about 80,000 clones, around 87% of them singletons; the top ten hold about 6%. The sample here was PBMCs, taken around atezolizumab (anti-PD-L1) treatment. V usage is TRBV11-2 and J usage is TRBJ2-7, with 7 bases matching TRBD2. The clonotype comes from a woman in her 70s with urothelial cancer. The CDR3 protein is CASSLLAVSTYEQYF. The CDR3, as DNA: TGTGCCAGCAGCTTACTAGCGGTTTCTACCTACGAGCAGTACTTC.